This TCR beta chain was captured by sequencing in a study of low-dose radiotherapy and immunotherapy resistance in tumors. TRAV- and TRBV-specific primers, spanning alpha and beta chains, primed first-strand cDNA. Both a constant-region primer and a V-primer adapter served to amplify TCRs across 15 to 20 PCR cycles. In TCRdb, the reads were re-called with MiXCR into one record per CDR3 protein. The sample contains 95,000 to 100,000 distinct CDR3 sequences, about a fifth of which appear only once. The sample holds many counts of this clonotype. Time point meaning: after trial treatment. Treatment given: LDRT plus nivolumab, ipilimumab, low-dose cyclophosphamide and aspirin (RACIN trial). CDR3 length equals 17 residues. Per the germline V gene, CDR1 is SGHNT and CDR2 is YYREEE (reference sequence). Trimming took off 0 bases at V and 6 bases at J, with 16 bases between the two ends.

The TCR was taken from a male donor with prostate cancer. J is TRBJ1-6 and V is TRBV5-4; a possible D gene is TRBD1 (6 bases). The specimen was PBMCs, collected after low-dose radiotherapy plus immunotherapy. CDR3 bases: TGTGCCAGCAGCTTGGATGACTGGACAGCTCTTAATTCACCCCTCCACTTT. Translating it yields CASSLDDWTALNSPLHF.